This entry features one TCR beta chain sequence. These data originate in a study of blood T cell repertoires in COVID-19. Only in-frame clones appear in the TCRdb table, and some are missing; sequencing was by immunoSEQ multiplex PCR. The table records 220,000 or so clones, around 82% of them present only once. The CDR3 loop spans 16 amino acids. V was cut by 5 bases and J by 1 base, with 17 bases left in between. Germline V gives CDR1 MRHNA, CDR2 SNTAGT. The receptor was isolated from a young woman who had recovered from COVID-19. The sequenced sample was peripheral blood. The rearrangement joins TRBV6-4 to TRBJ1-1; D call uncertain. The CDR3 nucleotides read TGTGCCAGCAGTACCACCGACAAAACACCGAACACTGAAGCTTTCTTT. Its protein product is CASSTTDKTPNTEAFF.